This T cell receptor (beta chain) was sequenced during a study of T cells in Graves' hyperthyroidism and ophthalmopathy (dated by TCRdb to the late 2010s). Context from the whole study: Peripheral blood samples were taken at initial diagnosis, before any treatment was given. Thyroid tissue and blood T-cell repertoires from more than five Graves' hyperthyroidism patients were also compared in the study. Prospective prediction of ophthalmopathy was tested in an independent validation cohort consisting of 18 to 20 hyperthyroidism patients and about 17 patients who later progressed to ophthalmopathy. To identify TCR V-J signatures that set the groups apart, the researchers used a discovery cohort of 100 patients, made up of approximately 43 with Graves' ophthalmopathy and around 58 with stable Graves' hyperthyroidism. The 100 discovery patients were randomly split 7:3 into training and test sets. The paper reports TCR Vbeta CDR3 sequencing of fewer than 150 peripheral blood samples: fewer than 50 ophthalmopathy, over 70 hyperthyroidism and approximately 17 progressor patients. Once sampling was done, hyperthyroidism patients were given methimazole at a starting dose of 30 mg daily, whereas ophthalmopathy patients were given high-dose intravenous methylprednisolone.

The study at large found these results: No statistical method was used to fix the sample size in advance, and group allocation was not hidden from the investigators. In validation, the model predicted progression to ophthalmopathy a median of about 6.5 months before onset, with approximately 68% sensitivity and about 72% specificity. Blood samples also contained most of the expanded thyroid clonotypes (frequency above 0.001), which suggests that blood repertoires may reflect thyroid immune responses. A model built on a 13 V-J signature distinguished ophthalmopathy from stable hyperthyroidism, reaching around 88% sensitivity and around 82% specificity in cross-validation and 80%/75% in testing.

Graves' hyperthyroidism was defined as stable when no progression to ophthalmopathy occurred over 18 months of follow-up. The hyperthyroidism patients were between 18 and 65 years old and newly diagnosed, with a disease duration of less than 2 months. Any patient with an uncontrolled infection, another autoimmune disease, pregnancy or lactation was excluded. Diagnoses were based on clinical symptoms, serum thyroxine and TRAb, thyroid ultrasound and orbital computed tomography. PBMCs were isolated from 8 to 10 ml of fresh peripheral blood by Ficoll-Paque density gradient centrifugation. Trizol reagent was used to extract total RNA, and RNA quality was then checked on an Agilent 2100 Bioanalyzer. This clonotype came up many times. Its antigen remains undetermined. Per-base quality was not reported, and no clone a single base away is much larger than it. TCR beta CDR3 regions were amplified from RNA transcripts. The TCR CDR3 was subjected to a first round of RT-PCR using the HTBI primer set and the Qiagen OneStep RT-PCR kit. A second multiplex PCR round built the libraries, followed by size selection and purification. Paired-end sequencing of the libraries was performed with 100 bp reads on an Illumina HiSeq2000. The paper's processing steps were these. SOAPnuke was used to process the raw data, removing reads that contained adapters or uncalled bases, had a mean Phred below 15, or lacked an exact match to the constant primer or identifier. High-quality paired reads were merged with COPE v1.2.5, and unique nucleotide sequences were defined as clonotypes. MiTCR v1.1 was used to align clonotypes to the IMGT TRBV, TRBD and TRBJ reference segments. Only V-J combinations with frequency above 0.0001, covering about 99% of repertoires, were analysed. A TCS score was defined as the ratio between F50 (clonal expansion) and ExV (chaos), using BLOSUM62-based TCRdist between CDR3 peptides within each V-J. Welch's t-statistics and random forest reduced roughly 540 V-J features to 10 to 15, which were used in a naive Bayes classifier (R e1071). The public reads were reanalyzed by TCRdb: fastp trimming at Q25, MiXCR alignment, in-frame beta chains only. Merged by CDR3 protein, the rows form single entries marked with the most common genes and DNA. The V and J calls and clone size are TCRdb's, not the authors'. The sample table holds some 210,000 distinct CDR3 sequences, of which 15% to 20% were seen once. The ten largest clones take up 50% of the sample.

V is clipped by 0 bases and J by 2 bases, and the sequence between their germline boundaries is 10 bases long. CDR1 DFQATT and CDR2 SNEGSKA were looked up in the germline V gene (reference sequence). From cysteine to phenylalanine, the CDR3 is 15 amino acids long. The CDR3 DNA has 45 bases and is translated from base 1. Sequenced material: blood. The TCR originated in a man in his forties or fifties with Graves' hyperthyroidism. The V and J segments used are TRBV20-1 and TRBJ2-2; confidence is insufficient to name the D gene. The CDR3 in this case is CSARDTGRNTGELFF. The sequenced DNA: TGCAGTGCTAGAGACACCGGACGAAACACCGGGGAGCTGTTTTTT.